This T cell receptor beta chain was recorded in a study of molecular identifiers for immune sequencing clone quantification (dated by TCRdb to between 2018 and 2020). For the study in its entirety: For a replicate experiment, RNA from 20,000 or 100,000 naive CD8 T cells was divided into five aliquots, and four of the five aliquots were sequenced. This methods study used CD8 T cells to benchmark TCR RNA copy counting and molecular-identifier clustering-based TCR repertoire sequencing (MIDCIRS). Overall study outcomes, separate from this receptor: The naive libraries included spiked-in Jurkat TCR RNA (roughly ten copies' worth), and this Jurkat TCR RNA is not part of the donor repertoire. When barcode sub-clustering was left out, chimeric consensus sequences inflated TCR diversity, with chimeras reaching as high as 47%. In CMV-specific effector cells, clones with more than 20 RNA copies accounted for over 97% of molecules, whereas in naive cells such clones accounted for under 1%. Modeling indicated about 3.1 TCR RNA copies recovered per cell, compared with about 10 by digital PCR, which implies a capture efficiency of 25% to 35%. Even against a background of one million naive CD8 T cells, spiked-in Jurkat TCR RNA amounting to a single cell's worth was reported to be detectable. The sizes of highly expanded clones could end up underestimated when identical TCR molecules share a barcode.

The CDR3 goes from the cysteine to the phenylalanine over 12 residues. Only the CDR3 region is kept as DNA, spanning 36 bases read in frame from base 1. Via the germline V gene, CDR1 is SGHAT and CDR2 FQNNGV. Libraries of naive CD8 T cells were generated from about 21,000 to 970,000 sorted cells, with 10%, 30% or 50% of the purified RNA used. On a BD FACSAria II, naive CD8 T cells were FACS-sorted as CD8+CD4-CCR7+CD45RA+ and collected into RLT Plus buffer. Detection sensitivity was tested by spiking Jurkat RNA equal to around 11 TCR copies' worth into samples containing about 20,000-1,100,000 naive CD8 T cells. CD8 T cells were enriched using RosetteSep CD8+ T Cell Enrichment Cocktail and Ficoll-Paque, and the enriched cells then underwent ACK red cell lysis. With respect to this clonotype: Its antigen is still unknown. It may be a read error: a sequence one base away is much more abundant.

The library came from PCR. The sequencer was a NextSeq 500. Bulk TCR libraries were generated as previously described, with the TCR primers listed in Table S5 used. Total RNA was purified with the Qiagen AllPrep DNA/RNA kit. Before any analysis, reads coming from multiple sequencing runs of the same library were combined into one pool. As for the original processing: Reads were retained only if an exact TCR constant sequence was present, and the retained reads were trimmed to 150 nt and grouped according to their 12-nt molecular barcodes. Reads within each barcode group were sub-clustered using a 15% Levenshtein threshold, and quality-weighted consensus sequences were constructed for each RNA molecule. Non-functional sequences were filtered out, along with any lower-count sequence sitting one edit away from another sequence. Barcode sub-clusters with fewer than 20% of the maximum read count were removed, based on fitting two negative binomial distributions. The public reads were quality trimmed at Q25 with fastp and then assembled into clones with MiXCR by TCRdb, keeping productive beta chains. Rows are unified per CDR3 protein, each entry keeping the most common DNA and genes. In this record, the V and J calls reflect TCRdb's handling and not the investigators' own analysis. The table for this sample lists approximately 90,000 distinct CDR3 sequences; 20% to 25% of them were counted only once. 0.85% to 0.95% of the sample lies in the top ten.

This chain is built from TRBV11-2 and TRBJ2-1; the D gene identity is not certain. Sequenced sample: naive CD8+ T cells from blood, with Jurkat cell RNA spiked in. The intended sense of this specimen's cell subset or site label: FACS-sorted CD8+CD4-CCR7+CD45RA+ naive T cells. The clonotype comes from a human donor in good health. Some libraries in this study had Jurkat cell RNA spiked in. The CDR3 in this case is CASSFAHNEQLF. The DNA sequence is as follows: TGTGCCAGCAGCTTCGCGCACAATGAGCAGCTCTTC. The entire variable domain, with the stretches around the CDR3 drawn from the reference TRBV11-2 and TRBJ2-1 proteins, is EAGVAQSPRYKIIEKRQSVAFWCNPISGHATLYWYQQILGQGPKLLIQFQNNGVVDDSQLPKDRFSAERLKGVDSTLKIQPAKLEDSAVYLCASSFAHNEQLFGPGTRLTVL.